This T cell receptor beta chain originates from a study of blood T cell repertoires in COVID-19. Study summary: Nucleic acid was either cDNA or gDNA, and it came from T cells, B-cell-depleted T cells, or PBMCs.

Original processing methods: Using reference gene primer amplification, nucleated cell counts were estimated. Only in-frame clones appear in the TCRdb table, and some are missing; sequencing was by immunoSEQ multiplex PCR. The V and J calls and clone size are taken from that table; D and trimming were inferred from the DNA. The sample holds tens of thousands of clones, roughly nine tenths seen once. The sample was peripheral blood. The clonotype comes from a human donor in a cohort sampled during active COVID-19.

The CDR3 DNA reads TGTGCCAGCAGTTTGACTACTAGCGGGAACACCGGGGAGCTGTTTTTT. Its protein is CASSLTTSGNTGELFF. The chain combines TRBV28 with TRBJ2-2; 8 bases are a match to TRBD2. The germline CDR1 and CDR2 sequences are MDHEN and SYDVKM. Trimming at V came to 3 bases and at J to 1 base, leaving 4 bases not matched to a gene. This CDR3 is built from 16 residues.